These 8 T cell receptor beta chains were sequenced from one sample in a study of blood T cell repertoires in COVID-19. The protocol was immunoSEQ multiplex PCR, while the TCRdb copy is restricted to in-frame clones and leaves out a portion. The sample has hundreds of thousands of clones, 90% seen once; the top ten hold over 0.85%. The specimen was PBMCs or T cells enriched from blood (not recorded which). Every receptor here comes from a man over 45 who had been exposed to COVID-19.

The chain employs TRBV6-5 and TRBJ1-1; TRBD1 agrees at 7 bases. The ends lost 7 bases at V and 2 bases at J; junction bases unmatched: 4. The CDR3 consists of 13 residues. Germline CDR1 reads MNHEY; CDR2 reads SVGAGI. Written as DNA, the CDR3 is TGTGCCAGCATGGACAGGACAAACACTGAAGCTTTCTTT. It encodes CASMDRTNTEAFF.

This clone was seen only once. The chain combines TRBV7-9 with TRBJ1-6; D ambiguous. From germline, CDR1 is SEHNR and CDR2 FQNEAQ (reference sequence). Trimming stripped 5 bases from V and 8 bases from J, with 7 bases between. The CDR3 totals 12 residues. The CDR3 is CASSRFDSPLHF. Here the CDR3 DNA reads TGTGCCAGCAGCCGTTTCGATTCACCCCTCCACTTT.

The J gene is TRBJ1-1, the V gene TRBV3-1 (or the pseudogene TRBV3-2); 10 bases line up with TRBD1. This CDR3 contains 12 residues. CDR1 is LGHDT and CDR2 is YNNKEL in the germline V gene (reference sequence). V lost 2 bases to trimming and J lost 11 bases; unmatched junction nucleotides: 2. CDR3 coding DNA: TGTGCCAGCAGCCAACCGGGACAGGGGGCTTTCTTT. It encodes CASSQPGQGAFF.

The chain joins TRBV9 to TRBJ2-3; D not certain. Per germline, CDR1 SGDLS and CDR2 YYNGEE. This CDR3 contains 16 residues. Between the trimmed V and J ends, which lost 0 bases and 0 bases, there was a span of 11 bases. The CDR3 nucleotides are TGTGCCAGCAGCGTAGAAGGAGTTCTAAGCACAGATACGCAGTATTTT. Residues: CASSVEGVLSTDTQYF.

V is TRBV7-6 and J is TRBJ1-2, with 9 nucleotides matching TRBD1. The CDR3 length is 17 residues. CDR1 and CDR2 (germline): SGHVS, FNYEAQ. Losses at the gene ends were 4 bases for V and 6 bases for J; bases not matched to a gene: 15. The CDR3 nucleotides are TGTGCCAGCAGCTACGAGGGATTCCGGGACAGGGTCAATGGCTACACCTTC. Translating gives CASSYEGFRDRVNGYTF.

The chain recombines TRBV9 with TRBJ1-1, with 9 bases lining up with TRBD1. The CDR3 extends over 17 amino acids. Germline values: CDR1 SGDLS, CDR2 YYNGEE. With 0 bases clipped from V and 5 bases from J, the junction kept 11 bases outside the gene matches. The CDR3 DNA reads TGTGCCAGCAGCGTAGGTGGGCCCCGGACAGGGGTGACTGAAGCTTTCTTT. It translates to CASSVGGPRTGVTEAFF.

V and J are TRBV30 and TRBJ1-3; maybe TRBD1 (6 bases). CDR1 and CDR2 (germline): GTSNPN, SVGIG (reference sequence). Trimming left V 6 bases short and J 2 bases short, with 20 bases between. This CDR3 is 16 amino acids long. The CDR3 spells CACRGDIQGPGNTIYF. In DNA, the CDR3 is TGTGCCTGTCGGGGGGATATACAGGGTCCTGGAAACACCATATATTTT.

The chain recombines TRBV12-3 or TRBV12-4 with TRBJ1-4, with a weak D call TRBD1 (5 bases). Trimming stripped 3 bases from V and 7 bases from J, with 9 bases between. This CDR3 region has 13 residues. The chain's CDR3 is CASSFGGVEKLFF. In nucleotides, the CDR3 is TGTGCCAGCAGTTTCGGGGGAGTTGAAAAACTGTTTTTT.